A single T cell receptor beta chain is shown here with its context. Antigen specificity is unknown. These data come from a study of CD8 T cells in Susac syndrome. Study results and caveats: As the study acknowledged, the number of individuals who were part of its TCR sequencing and HLA analysis was relatively small.

Random hexamers were used to reverse transcribe an amount of about 0.45 to 1 ug RNA. Amplification of TCR beta CDR3 spanned 54 Vbeta and 13 Jbeta via immunoSEQ multiplex PCR. TCRdb re-analysed the immunoSEQ multiplex PCR reads in MiXCR, keeping a single row per CDR3 protein. There are 120,000 to 150,000 distinct CDR3 sequences in the sample; around 96% occur only once, and 0.11% lies in the top ten. Trimming took 2 bases from V and 0 from J, leaving 5 bases between them. Germline CDR1 MGHDK, CDR2 SYGVNS. The CDR3 sequence is 14 residues long. The chain uses TRBV25-1 and TRBJ2-1, with D hard to call. The source material was CD4+ T cells from PBMCs. The sequence came from a human donor with multiple sclerosis. The CDR3 is CASSEVNSYNEQFF. The CDR3 DNA reads TGTGCCAGCAGTGAAGTTAACTCCTACAATGAGCAGTTCTTC. Full variable domain (missing parts from reference TRBV25-1 and TRBJ2-1): EADIYQTPRYLVIGTGKKITLECSQTMGHDKMYWYQQDPGMELHLIHYSYGVNSTEKGDLSSESTVSRIRTEHFPLTLESARPSHTSQYLCASSEVNSYNEQFFGPGTRLTVL.